This is a list of T cell receptor beta chains from one sample in a study of blood T cell repertoires in COVID-19. Clones were sequenced by immunoSEQ multiplex PCR, and TCRdb holds only the in-frame ones, with some missing. The data contain 250,000 to 300,000 clones, 70% to 90% of them singletons. Sequencing used peripheral blood. The receptors were sampled from a woman between 70 and 85 years old with acute or convalescent COVID-19. The CDR3 runs from the conserved cysteine through the conserved F or W.

V	J	CDR3
TRBV18	TRBJ1-5	CASSRDRNQPQHF
TRBV11-2	TRBJ1-5	CASSVTTGGGQPQHF
TRBV11-3	TRBJ2-2	CASSLGTSGGTTGELFF
TRBV7-8	TRBJ2-5	CASSSLPGQGKETQYF
TRBV10-2	TRBJ2-7	CASSGENYEQYF
TRBV5-5	TRBJ1-6	CASRTVEYNSPLHF
TRBV7-9	TRBJ1-4	CASSPTGEGEKLFF
TRBV11-2	TRBJ1-1	CASSLGGLWTEAFF
TRBV15	TRBJ2-2	CATSRGGLAGVGELFF
TRBV6-4	TRBJ2-3	CASLTSGGAPVPDTQYF
TRBV10-3	TRBJ1-4	CAISLGLNEKLFF
TRBV20-1	TRBJ2-1	CSARGGRGQFF
TRBV11-1	TRBJ2-7	CASSQDSYEQYF
TRBV3-1/TRBV3-2	TRBJ1-2	CASSQGGRGPGYTF
TRBV6-5	TRBJ1-1	CASTSWGEGVGAFF
TRBV2	TRBJ1-5	CASSVWRSNQPQHF
TRBV5-1	TRBJ2-7	CASSSRGTAIYEQYF
TRBV27	TRBJ2-1	CASEGRTYNEQFF
TRBV3-1/TRBV3-2	TRBJ1-3	CASSPPSGSGNTIYF
TRBV9	TRBJ2-3	CASSVRPAGNTDTQYF
TRBV20-1	TRBJ2-1	CSASGPGNYNEQFF
TRBV5-5	TRBJ2-1	CASSLGGSNYYNEQFF
TRBV5-1	TRBJ1-4	CASSVSGRGHEKLFF
TRBV18	TRBJ1-2	CASSPVTEYGYTF
TRBV9	TRBJ2-5	CASSVGAGDQETQYF
TRBV6-1	TRBJ1-2	CASSEAGGYGYTF
TRBV7-8	TRBJ1-2	CASSSRAGYGYTF
TRBV19	TRBJ1-1	CASSIGTGGGTEAFF
TRBV2	TRBJ2-1	CASSISLGQGKAEQFF
TRBV11-3	TRBJ2-7	CASSFIGATVSEQYF
TRBV3-1/TRBV3-2	TRBJ1-1	CASSHAGLVNTEAFF
TRBV2	TRBJ1-5	CASSRQGSSNQPQHF
TRBV4-2	TRBJ2-5	CASSQEGGGARETQYF
TRBV27	TRBJ1-6	CASGGLKGSSYNSPLHF
TRBV5-1	TRBJ2-2	CASSDLAGGPPGELFF
TRBV2	TRBJ1-1	CASSLNTTPLEAFF
TRBV15	TRBJ1-6	CATSGSSYNSPLHF
TRBV25-1	TRBJ2-2	CASSEYEVVSTGELFF
TRBV18	TRBJ1-6	CASSPDRTNSPLHF
TRBV3-1/TRBV3-2	TRBJ2-6	CASSQRQGTGANVLTF
TRBV5-1	TRBJ1-3	CASSTTGPGNTIYF
TRBV19	TRBJ1-5	CASSIADYQPQHF
TRBV7-9	TRBJ2-5	CASSPHRAGETQYF
TRBV24-1	TRBJ1-2	CATSAREANYGYTF
TRBV19	TRBJ1-5	CAGGETGRGPNQPQHF
TRBV15	TRBJ2-2	CATSRETPGNTGELFF
TRBV6-6	TRBJ1-6	CASSYGERNSPLHF
TRBV19	TRBJ1-2	CASSILEGGGFYGYTF
TRBV11-2	TRBJ2-7	CASSRGFSTYEQYF
TRBV6-5	TRBJ1-2	CASSYNTGALYGYTF
TRBV18	TRBJ1-2	CASSPGGTSLGYTF
TRBV5-1	TRBJ2-2	CASSPYVRVTGELFF
TRBV5-1	TRBJ1-6	CASSTGSGARSPLHF